Included here is one T cell receptor (beta chain) sequence, with context. This entry comes from a study of T cells in Graves' hyperthyroidism and ophthalmopathy. TCR beta CDR3 sequences were amplified from RNA transcripts. First-round RT-PCR with HTBI primers amplified the TCR CDR3 region. TCRdb re-derived calls from the multiplex PCR reads in MiXCR, one entry per CDR3 protein. The sample consists of around 380,000 distinct CDR3 sequences, about 13% of them appearing once. CDR3 length: 16 residues. Germline assignment: CDR1 MNHEY and CDR2 SVGEGT. With V trimmed by 0 bases and J by 3 bases, 7 bases remained unmatched. Hyperthyroidism in the patients, aged 18 to 65, was newly diagnosed and under 2 months in duration.

This rearrangement joins TRBV6-2 or TRBV6-3 to TRBJ2-7; 8 positions match TRBD1. This sequence originates from a man under 40 with Graves' hyperthyroidism that later progressed to Graves' ophthalmopathy. Sequencing used blood. The CDR3 loop reads CASSYSVSGQGYEQYF. The CDR3 nucleotides read TGTGCCAGCAGTTACTCTGTCTCTGGACAGGGCTACGAGCAGTACTTC.